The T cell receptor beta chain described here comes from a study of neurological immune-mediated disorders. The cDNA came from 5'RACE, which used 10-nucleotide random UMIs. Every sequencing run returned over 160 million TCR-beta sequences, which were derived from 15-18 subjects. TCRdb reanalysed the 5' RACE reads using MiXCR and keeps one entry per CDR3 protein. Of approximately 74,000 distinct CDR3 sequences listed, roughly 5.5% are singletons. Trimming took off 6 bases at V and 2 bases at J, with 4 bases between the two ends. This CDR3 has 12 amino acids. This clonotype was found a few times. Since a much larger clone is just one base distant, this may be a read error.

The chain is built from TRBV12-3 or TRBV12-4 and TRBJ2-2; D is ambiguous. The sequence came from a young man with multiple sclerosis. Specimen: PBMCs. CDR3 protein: CASRNNTGELFF. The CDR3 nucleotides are TGTGCCAGCAGAAATAACACCGGGGAGCTGTTTTTT.